This T cell receptor (beta chain) derives from a study of blood T cells in healthy people across ages. The use of a sample-barcoded 5' primer and a J-beta primer mix characterized a second PCR of roughly 6 to 12 cycles. TCRdb independently ran MiXCR on the 5' RACE reads; one entry per CDR3 protein. The sample consists of roughly 1.5 million distinct CDR3 sequences, approximately 43% of them appearing once. V dropped 1 base and J dropped 10 bases, with 14 bases sitting between them. CDR1 is KGHSH and CDR2 is LQKENI in the germline V gene. There are 14 residues in the CDR3. Each donor supplied about 9.6 milliliters of peripheral blood.

This TCR came from a woman aged 18-29 years in good health. Sequencing used blood. The rearrangement joins TRBV18 to TRBJ1-5, with D possibly matching TRBD1 (6 bases). This chain's CDR3 is CASSPQSRDNPQHF. In nucleotides, the CDR3 is TGTGCCAGCTCACCACAGTCCAGGGACAATCCCCAGCATTTT.